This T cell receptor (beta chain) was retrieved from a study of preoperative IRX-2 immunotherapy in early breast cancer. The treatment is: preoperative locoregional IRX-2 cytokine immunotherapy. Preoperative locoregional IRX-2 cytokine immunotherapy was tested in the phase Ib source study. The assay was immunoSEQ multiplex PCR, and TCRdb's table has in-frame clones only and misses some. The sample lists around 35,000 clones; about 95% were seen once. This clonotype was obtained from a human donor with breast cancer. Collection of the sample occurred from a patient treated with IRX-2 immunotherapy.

The CDR3 sequence: CAITGTVSSGNTIYF. In DNA form, the CDR3 reads TGTGCCATAACCGGGACAGTGAGCTCTGGAAACACCATATATTTT. The chain employs TRBV10-3 and TRBJ1-3; TRBD1 matches at 7 bases. Germline lookup yields CDR1 ENHRY and CDR2 SYGVKD. The ends lost 9 bases at V and 0 bases at J; junction bases unmatched: 8. The CDR3 is 15 residues long.